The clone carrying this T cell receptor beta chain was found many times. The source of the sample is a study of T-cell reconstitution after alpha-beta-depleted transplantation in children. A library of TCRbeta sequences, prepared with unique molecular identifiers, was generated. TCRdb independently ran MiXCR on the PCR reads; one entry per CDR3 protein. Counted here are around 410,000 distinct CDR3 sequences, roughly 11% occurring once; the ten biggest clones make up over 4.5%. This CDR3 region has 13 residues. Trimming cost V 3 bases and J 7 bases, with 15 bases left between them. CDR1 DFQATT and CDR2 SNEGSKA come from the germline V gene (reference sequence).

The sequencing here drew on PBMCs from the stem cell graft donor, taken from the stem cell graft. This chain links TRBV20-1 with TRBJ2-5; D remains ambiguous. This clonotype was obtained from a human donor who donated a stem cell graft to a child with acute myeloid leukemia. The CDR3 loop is CSASGQALGTQYF. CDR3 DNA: TGCAGTGCTAGTGGCCAGGCCCTGGGGACCCAGTACTTC.